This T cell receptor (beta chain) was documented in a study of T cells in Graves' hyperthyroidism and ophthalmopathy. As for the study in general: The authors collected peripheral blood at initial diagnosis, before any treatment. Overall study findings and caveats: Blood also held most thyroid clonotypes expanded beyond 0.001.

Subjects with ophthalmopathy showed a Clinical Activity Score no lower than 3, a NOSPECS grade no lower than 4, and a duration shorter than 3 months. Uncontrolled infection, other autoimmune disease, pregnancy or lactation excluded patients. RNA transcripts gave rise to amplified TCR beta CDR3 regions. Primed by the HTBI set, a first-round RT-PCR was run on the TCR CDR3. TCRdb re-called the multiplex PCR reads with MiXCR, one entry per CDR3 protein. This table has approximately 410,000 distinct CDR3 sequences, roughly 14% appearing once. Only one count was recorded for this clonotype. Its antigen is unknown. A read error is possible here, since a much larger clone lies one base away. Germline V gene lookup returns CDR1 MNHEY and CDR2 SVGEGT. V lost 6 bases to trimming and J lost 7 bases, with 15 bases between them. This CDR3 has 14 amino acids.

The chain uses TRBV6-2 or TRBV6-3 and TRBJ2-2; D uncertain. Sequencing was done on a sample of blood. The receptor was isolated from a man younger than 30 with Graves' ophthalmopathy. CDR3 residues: CASRNGWSSGELFF. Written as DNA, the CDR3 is TGTGCCAGCAGGAACGGGTGGTCGAGCGGGGAGCTGTTTTTT.